By share, the clone carrying this T cell receptor (beta chain) ranks as medium-sized. The antigen remains unidentified. Other DNA variants within this sample encode the same CDR3. The data originate from a study of OX40 agonist ivuxolimab in advanced cancers. Overall study: In this cohort, patients received ivuxolimab, an agonistic anti-OX40 (CD134) antibody. General study points: The authors did not determine the antigen specificity of the expanded peripheral T cells. Clonal expansion among partial responders at 0.1-3.0 mg/kg ranked near the lowest. More expanded clones were found, on average, in CD8+ than in CD4+ T cells.

The germline V and J ends were trimmed by 1 base and 3 bases, with 7 bases remaining between them. There are 13 residues in the CDR3. Per germline, CDR1 SGHRS and CDR2 YFSETQ. Produced via immunoSEQ multiplex PCR; TCRdb's table is partial and in-frame only. The table lists under 45,000 clones, about 80% of them singletons. Sample: CD4+ or CD8+ T cells sorted from blood, taken in a trial of the OX40 agonist ivuxolimab. The clonotype comes from an adult with an advanced solid tumor such as melanoma, head and neck, liver or kidney cancer. J is TRBJ1-1 and V is TRBV5-1; D gene ambiguous. CDR3 residues: CASSLSEYTEAFF. The CDR3 DNA reads TGCGCCAGCAGCTTGAGCGAGTACACTGAAGCTTTCTTT.